The next 13 T cell receptor beta chains were all read from a single sample in a study of cytomegalovirus exposure and HLA in healthy donors. Primers: 60 Vbeta forward and 13 Jbeta reverse. Sequencing was performed with immunoSEQ multiplex PCR; in TCRdb, only in-frame clones are kept and a portion is missing. The data show hundreds of thousands of clones, about 72% seen once. Sequences were obtained from PBMCs. The receptors originated from a male donor in good health and CMV-seronegative.

The DNA of the CDR3 is TGTGCCAGCTCACCATCCCTAGCGGGAGGGAACAGCAAGTCGACCCAGTACTTC. The encoded protein is CASSPSLAGGNSKSTQYF. The chain carries TRBV18 and TRBJ2-5; TRBD2 agrees at 12 bases. Germline CDR1 is KGHSH and CDR2 is LQKENI. CDR3 length equals 18 residues. The junction had 14 bases not matched to a gene; V was cut back by 2 bases and J by 7 bases.

A note on this clone: This specimen includes other DNA sequences encoding the same CDR3. The chain combines TRBV6-1 with TRBJ1-4; D may be TRBD1 (5 bases). This CDR3 region has 14 residues. The germline V and J ends were trimmed by 6 bases and 8 bases, with 16 bases remaining between them. Germline lookup yields CDR1 MNHNS and CDR2 SASEGT. CDR3 DNA: TGTGCCAGCAGCCCAGGGCAGGGAGGAGAAAAACTGTTTTTT. It yields the protein CASSPGQGGEKLFF.

The sample holds one count of this clone. The gene calls are TRBV9 and TRBJ2-7, with D uncertain. Trimming removed 0 bases from V and 3 bases from J, with 13 bases in between. CDR3 size: 15 residues. Germline V gene data show CDR1 as SGDLS and CDR2 as YYNGEE. The CDR3 sequence is CASSVDLGNYYEQYF. CDR3 DNA: TGTGCCAGCAGCGTAGATCTCGGTAACTACTACGAGCAGTACTTC.

This rearrangement joins TRBV28 to TRBJ1-1; the D gene is possibly TRBD1 (5 bases). The CDR3 covers 13 residues. CDR1 is MDHEN and CDR2 is SYDVKM in the germline V gene. Trimming left V 7 bases short and J 5 bases short, with 14 bases between. CDR3 region: CASNPPPGTEAFF. The CDR3 nucleotides are TGTGCCAGCAACCCTCCCCCAGGGACTGAAGCTTTCTTT.

V gene TRBV27 combines with J gene TRBJ2-1; D unresolved. CDR3 length: 14 amino acids. Deletions cut 3 bases from V and 4 bases from J, with 10 bases between. CDR1 and CDR2 from the germline V gene are MNHEY and SMNVEV (reference sequence). The CDR3: CASSFLPEYNEQFF. CDR3 sequence (DNA): TGTGCCAGCAGTTTTCTACCCGAGTACAATGAGCAGTTCTTC.

This clone was seen only once. J is TRBJ2-6 and V is TRBV5-1; D is undetermined. V lost 3 bases and J lost 0, with 10 bases in between. Germline assignment: CDR1 SGHRS and CDR2 YFSETQ. This CDR3 has 16 residues. CDR3 bases: TGCGCCAGCAGCTCCCTGGCCCCCTCTGGGGCCAACGTCCTGACTTTC. Amino acids: CASSSLAPSGANVLTF.

The chain combines TRBV11-3 with TRBJ2-7; weak D call: TRBD2 (5 bases). Germline V CDR1 and CDR2: SGHNT, YENEEA. V was clipped by 6 bases and J by 5 bases, with 17 bases between them. The CDR3 is 14 amino acids. For the CDR3, the DNA is TGTGCCAGCAGTCTTTGGCGGGTCGGGCACGAGCAGTACTTC. Protein: CASSLWRVGHEQYF.

The chain uses TRBV10-2 and TRBJ1-1; TRBD1 might be the D (6 bases). V lost 7 bases, J lost 6 bases, and 15 bases lay in between. Germline values: CDR1 WSHSY, CDR2 SAAADI. This CDR3 spans 13 amino acids. For the CDR3, the DNA is TGCGCCAGCACTCAGGGGAACTGGGCTGAAGCTTTCTTT. This codes for CASTQGNWAEAFF.

The rearrangement links TRBV28 to TRBJ1-5, with TRBD1 as a possible D gene (5 bases). Germline V gene sequence: CDR1 MDHEN, CDR2 SYDVKM. The length of the CDR3 is 15 residues. Between the trimmed V and J ends, which lost 0 bases and 4 bases, there was a span of 10 bases. The CDR3 region is CASSLWGPSNQPQHF. As DNA, the CDR3 is TGTGCCAGCAGTTTATGGGGGCCCTCTAATCAGCCCCAGCATTTT.

This clone was seen more than once but under ten times. This chain connects TRBV4-2 to TRBJ2-7, with no clear D. Per germline, CDR1 LGHNA and CDR2 YNFKEQ. The length of the CDR3 is 14 residues. V lost 0 bases and J lost 4, with 10 bases in between. The CDR3 reads CASSQDFQAYEQYF. CDR3 DNA sequence: TGTGCCAGCAGCCAAGATTTCCAAGCTTACGAGCAGTACTTC.

This clone was seen a handful of times. The V and J genes are TRBV4-2 and TRBJ2-7, with D possibly matching TRBD1 (6 bases). Germline assignment: CDR1 LGHNA and CDR2 YNFKEQ. V shed 4 bases and J shed 6 bases, with 16 bases lying between them. The CDR3 contains 14 residues. The CDR3 DNA is TGTGCCAGCAGCCCAGCGGACAGTACGGGCGAGCAGTACTTC. Protein sequence: CASSPADSTGEQYF.

The rearrangement links TRBV7-9 to TRBJ2-1; possible D gene TRBD2, 7 bases. Germline CDR1 reads SEHNR; CDR2 reads FQNEAQ (reference sequence). V shed 7 bases and J shed 2 bases, with 12 bases lying between them. The CDR3 is 14 residues long. CDR3 bases: TGTGCCAGCACCGAAGGGGGGGCCTACAATGAGCAGTTCTTC. It is translated as CASTEGGAYNEQFF. The full variable domain, with the rest looked up from reference TRBV7-9 and TRBJ2-1, is DTGVSQNPRHKITKRGQNVTFRCDPISEHNRLYWYRQTLGQGPEFLTYFQNEAQLEKSRLLSDRFSAERPKGSFSTLEIQRTEQGDSAMYLCASTEGGAYNEQFFGPGTRLTVL.

The rearrangement uses TRBV25-1 and TRBJ2-7; D is perhaps TRBD2 (7 bases). The CDR3 has 14 amino acids. Per the germline V gene, CDR1 is MGHDK and CDR2 is SYGVNS. V was trimmed by 9 bases and J by 4 bases, leaving 19 bases between them. The CDR3 sequence: CASRRGGEGYEQYF. In DNA form, the CDR3 reads TGTGCCAGTAGGAGGGGGGGGGAAGGATACGAGCAGTACTTC.